The next 25 T cell receptor beta chains were all read from a single sample in a study of cytomegalovirus exposure and HLA in healthy donors. Vbeta (60) and Jbeta (13) primers were used in the PCR. Profiled with immunoSEQ multiplex PCR; TCRdb holds only in-frame clones, not every one. This sample carries fewer than 150,000 clones, with more than 3% going to the ten biggest clones. Sequenced sample: PBMCs. The receptors come from a man aged 18 to 29 in good health and CMV-seronegative.

The chain is built from TRBV27 and TRBJ2-1; 7 bases fit TRBD1. The CDR3 spans 13 residues. Germline V CDR1 and CDR2: MNHEY, SMNVEV (reference sequence). Trimming removed 4 bases from V and 8 bases from J; junction bases left unmatched: 5. The CDR3 is CASSSRGMHEQFF. The CDR3 nucleotides are TGTGCCAGCAGTTCCAGGGGGATGCATGAGCAGTTCTTC.

This chain links TRBV19 with TRBJ2-1; D is possibly TRBD2 (7 bases). The CDR3 consists of 15 residues. V lost 3 bases to trimming and J lost 8 bases, with 17 bases between them. Germline CDR1 and CDR2: LNHDA and SQIVND (reference sequence). This chain's CDR3 is CASSIWGGGVDEQFF. CDR3 bases: TGTGCCAGTAGTATTTGGGGGGGCGGAGTCGATGAGCAGTTCTTC.

This chain connects TRBV11-3 to TRBJ2-5, with 8 bases aligning to TRBD1. V was clipped by 5 bases and J by 11 bases; unmatched bases: 10. CDR3 length equals 13 residues. From germline, CDR1 is SGHNT and CDR2 YENEEA. The CDR3 DNA sequence: TGTGCCAGCAGCCACCGGACAGGGAACAAGCAGTACTTC. Translating it yields CASSHRTGNKQYF.

The J gene is TRBJ1-5, the V gene TRBV28, with D perhaps TRBD1 (5 bases). Germline V lookup: CDR1 MDHEN, CDR2 SYDVKM. With 6 bases removed from V and 6 bases from J, the gap between germline ends came to 9 bases. The CDR3 covers 12 residues. CDR3 bases: TGTGCCAGCAGGGGGCCGGGTCAGCCCCAGCATTTT. It yields the protein CASRGPGQPQHF.

The genes are TRBV4-2 and TRBJ2-2; D ambiguous. The CDR3 totals 14 residues. V was trimmed by 2 bases and J by 3 bases, leaving 7 bases between them. Germline values: CDR1 LGHNA, CDR2 YNFKEQ. The CDR3 DNA is TGTGCCAGCAGCCAAAGCCAGGACACCGGGGAGCTGTTTTTT. As protein: CASSQSQDTGELFF.

This chain uses TRBV5-1 with TRBJ1-4; D remains unclear. CDR1 and CDR2 from the germline V gene are SGHRS and YFSETQ. CDR3 length: 17 residues. Trimming left V 0 bases short and J 7 bases short, with 19 bases between. This CDR3 is CASSLDLAPRGSEKLFF. The CDR3 nucleotides read TGCGCCAGCAGCTTGGACCTCGCCCCGAGAGGGAGTGAAAAACTGTTTTTT.

The chain couples TRBV7-9 to TRBJ2-1; 9 bases align to TRBD2. This CDR3 contains 16 residues. CDR1 and CDR2 from the germline V gene are SEHNR and FQNEAQ (reference sequence). Trimming removed 1 base from V and 6 bases from J; junction bases left unmatched: 7. CDR3 residues: CASSLVGLAGTNEQFF. CDR3 nucleotides: TGTGCCAGCAGCTTAGTAGGTCTAGCGGGAACCAATGAGCAGTTCTTC.

The genes are TRBV4-1 and TRBJ2-7; D is undetermined. CDR1 is MGHRA and CDR2 is YSYEKL in the germline V gene. V was shortened by 5 bases and J by 6 bases, with 11 bases between the two germline ends. The CDR3 has 12 residues. As DNA, the CDR3 is TGCGCCAGCAGCTCAACAGAAATCGAGCAGTACTTC. This encodes CASSSTEIEQYF.

The rearrangement joins TRBV19 to TRBJ2-7; 10 bases align to TRBD1. CDR3 length equals 16 residues. V shed 5 bases, J shed 3 bases, and the junction held 10 bases outside the gene matches. The germline CDR1 and CDR2 sequences are LNHDA and SQIVND (reference sequence). The CDR3 bases are TGTGCCAGTAGTGGGGACAGGGGTTACGTTGGCTACGAGCAGTACTTC. Its translation is CASSGDRGYVGYEQYF.

V gene TRBV19 combines with J gene TRBJ2-6, with a possible D match to TRBD1 (5 bases). CDR3 length: 19 residues. Per the germline V gene, CDR1 is LNHDA and CDR2 is SQIVND (reference sequence). With 3 bases removed from V and 0 bases from J, the gap between germline ends came to 18 bases. DNA of the CDR3: TGTGCCAGTAGTATGGGCAGGGTAAGTCCCAACTCTGGGGCCAACGTCCTGACTTTC. Amino acids: CASSMGRVSPNSGANVLTF.

The V and J genes are TRBV10-3 and TRBJ2-1; D remains ambiguous. CDR3 length: 12 residues. The V gene's germline CDR1 is ENHRY and CDR2 SYGVKD. The V gene lost 7 bases and the J gene lost 7 bases, with 11 bases spanning the gap. The CDR3: CAIKAGQNEQFF. As DNA, the CDR3 is TGTGCCATCAAAGCAGGCCAAAATGAGCAGTTCTTC.

Details on this clone: The germline gene is not matched at one end of the junction; a read error may be the cause. This sample also contains other DNA sequences that code for the same CDR3. The gene calls are TRBV7-7 and TRBJ2-2; possible D gene TRBD1, 6 bases. Germline CDR1 SSHAT, CDR2 FNYEAQ (reference sequence). The CDR3 is made up of 14 amino acids. CDR3 sequence reads: CASSLTGNTGELFF. CDR3 sequence (DNA): TGCGCTAGCAGCTTGACAGGGAACACCGGGGAGCTGTTTTTT. Supplemented by reference TRBV7-7 and TRBJ2-2, the full variable domain reads GAGVSQSPRYKVTKRGQDVTLRCDPISSHATLYWYQQALGQGPEFLTYFNYEAQPDKSGLPSDRFSAERPEGSISTLTIQRTEQRDSAMYRCASSLTGNTGELFFGEGSRLTVL.

The chain employs TRBV5-1 and TRBJ2-3; TRBD2 matches at 9 bases. The CDR3 consists of 17 residues. Germline trimming cut 2 bases from V and 4 bases from J; bases unmatched to any gene: 11. CDR1 SGHRS and CDR2 YFSETQ come from the germline V gene. The CDR3 DNA reads as TGCGCCAGCAGCTTAGGCGGGGGGGCTCGAGCCGCAGATACGCAGTATTTT. Amino acid sequence: CASSLGGGARAADTQYF.

V gene TRBV7-9 combines with J gene TRBJ1-1; 7 positions match TRBD1. This CDR3 has 15 residues. From germline, CDR1 is SEHNR and CDR2 FQNEAQ (reference sequence). The trim removed 5 bases at V and 2 bases at J, leaving 8 bases unmatched. The CDR3 here is CASSPYEGANTEAFF. The CDR3 DNA is TGTGCCAGCAGCCCCTACGAGGGGGCTAACACTGAAGCTTTCTTT. Drawing the rest from reference TRBV7-9 and TRBJ1-1, the complete variable domain is DTGVSQNPRHKITKRGQNVTFRCDPISEHNRLYWYRQTLGQGPEFLTYFQNEAQLEKSRLLSDRFSAERPKGSFSTLEIQRTEQGDSAMYLCASSPYEGANTEAFFGQGTRLTVV.

This chain joins TRBV10-1 and TRBJ2-3; D gene uncertain. Trimming pared 0 bases from V and 0 bases from J, leaving 4 bases between. Germline V lookup: CDR1 WNHNN, CDR2 SYGVQD (reference sequence). This CDR3 is 14 amino acids long. CDR3 coding DNA: TGCGCCAGCAGTGAGTCGACTAGCACAGATACGCAGTATTTT. Amino acids: CASSESTSTDTQYF.

The V call is TRBV4-1, the J call TRBJ1-1; D may be TRBD1 (5 bases). The CDR3 totals 14 residues. Looked up from germline, CDR1 is MGHRA and CDR2 is YSYEKL. The germline V and J ends were trimmed by 4 bases and 0 bases, with 9 bases remaining between them. The CDR3 here is CASSLLGVNTEAFF. DNA of the CDR3: TGCGCCAGCAGCCTATTAGGGGTGAACACTGAAGCTTTCTTT.

The rearrangement joins TRBV10-2 to TRBJ2-1; D is possibly TRBD1 (6 bases). Per the germline V gene, CDR1 is WSHSY and CDR2 is SAAADI. Between the trimmed V and J ends, which lost 6 bases and 1 base, there was a span of 13 bases. The CDR3 spans 15 residues. The CDR3 spells CASRMTGLSYNEQFF. The DNA of the CDR3 is TGCGCCAGCAGGATGACAGGACTTTCCTACAATGAGCAGTTCTTC.

This chain links TRBV5-1 with TRBJ2-7, with 12 nucleotides matching TRBD2. CDR1 SGHRS and CDR2 YFSETQ come from the germline V gene. There are 16 residues in the CDR3. Trimming cost V 0 bases and J 4 bases; bases outside gene matches: 5. The CDR3 here is CASSLGLAGAGYEQYF. CDR3 coding DNA: TGCGCCAGCAGCTTGGGACTAGCGGGAGCTGGGTACGAGCAGTACTTC.

The rearrangement uses TRBV10-1 and TRBJ2-2, with TRBD2 as a possible D gene (6 bases). Trimming removed 8 bases at V and 5 bases at J, with 15 bases between. Germline CDR1 and CDR2: WNHNN and SYGVQD (reference sequence). The CDR3 spans 14 residues. The DNA for the CDR3 is TGCGCCAGCCGGGGAGGAGGAGGGACCGGGGAGCTGTTTTTT. It translates to CASRGGGGTGELFF.

The genes are TRBV6-6 and TRBJ2-7, with D tentatively TRBD2 (5 bases). The CDR3 has 13 amino acids. V lost 10 bases, J lost 3 bases, and 16 bases lay in between. Per germline, CDR1 MNHNY and CDR2 SVGAGI (reference sequence). For the CDR3, the DNA is TGTGCCACCTCGTTGGGGAGTTACTACGAGCAGTACTTC. It yields the protein CATSLGSYYEQYF.

This rearrangement joins TRBV19 to TRBJ1-2, with 9 bases identical to TRBD1. The CDR3 length is 13 residues. Germline-derived CDR1 and CDR2 are LNHDA and SQIVND (reference sequence). With V trimmed by 6 bases and J by 6 bases, 5 bases remained unmatched. The CDR3 DNA reads TGTGCCAGTAGAAAGACAGGGGGAGATGGCTACACCTTC. Residues: CASRKTGGDGYTF.

The chain links TRBV5-5 to TRBJ2-1; TRBD1 matches 10 bases. The trim removed 0 bases at V and 6 bases at J, leaving 9 bases unmatched. The CDR3 spans 17 residues. The germline V gene encodes CDR1 SGHKS and CDR2 YYEKEE (reference sequence). CDR3 region: CASSLAVGTGVVNEQFF. The CDR3 DNA sequence: TGTGCCAGCAGCTTGGCCGTGGGGACAGGGGTAGTCAATGAGCAGTTCTTC.

The rearrangement uses TRBV10-3 and TRBJ1-5, with 7 bases that match TRBD1. The CDR3 is 15 amino acids. J lost 6 bases, V lost 4 bases, and 9 bases had no gene match. From germline, CDR1 is ENHRY and CDR2 SYGVKD. The CDR3 nucleotides read TGTGCCATCAGTGGGGATACAGGGGAGAGTCAGCCCCAGCATTTT. Its protein is CAISGDTGESQPQHF.

The chain links TRBV28 to TRBJ1-1; TRBD1 aligns across 7 bases. V shed 7 bases and J 5 bases; nucleotides not matched to a gene: 10. CDR1 is MDHEN, CDR2 SYDVKM, per germline. This CDR3 comprises 14 residues. The CDR3 spells CASKLTGRRTEAFF. CDR3 coding DNA: TGTGCCAGCAAATTGACAGGGAGGAGGACTGAAGCTTTCTTT.

The rearrangement joins TRBV18 to TRBJ2-3; no clear D. Per germline, CDR1 KGHSH and CDR2 LQKENI. The CDR3 length is 14 residues. The germline V and J ends were trimmed by 1 base and 8 bases, with 13 bases remaining between them. CDR3 region: CASSPLQATGTQYF. In nucleotides, the CDR3 is TGTGCCAGCTCACCACTTCAGGCCACCGGTACGCAGTATTTT.